The present TCR beta chain was sequenced within a study of radiation and T cells in renal cell carcinoma. Profiled with immunoSEQ multiplex PCR; TCRdb holds only in-frame clones, not every one. Of under 30,000 clones detected, nearly 55% appear once; the ten largest clones hold 20% to 25%. Treatment meaning: treatment-naive control, cytoreductive nephrectomy. In this sample, this clone turned up a few times. Its antigen is as yet unknown. Study results and limitations: In nephrectomy-only tumors, top 100 clonotypes averaged roughly 45%, versus around 54% irradiated. Compared with controls, irradiated tumors had more, larger dominant CDR3 motifs.

The receptor was derived from a human donor with renal cell carcinoma. The material was tumor tissue, obtained from a patient whose treatment was nephrectomy without radiotherapy.

CDR3 residues: CSVKAGRNTGELFF. Here the CDR3 DNA reads TGCAGCGTTAAGGCAGGGAGGAACACCGGGGAGCTGTTTTTT. V is TRBV29-1 and J is TRBJ2-2; D could derive from TRBD1 or TRBD2 (5 bases each). The CDR3 has 14 amino acids. V shed 5 bases and J shed 1 base, with 11 bases lying between them. Germline assignment: CDR1 SQVTM and CDR2 ANQGSEA.